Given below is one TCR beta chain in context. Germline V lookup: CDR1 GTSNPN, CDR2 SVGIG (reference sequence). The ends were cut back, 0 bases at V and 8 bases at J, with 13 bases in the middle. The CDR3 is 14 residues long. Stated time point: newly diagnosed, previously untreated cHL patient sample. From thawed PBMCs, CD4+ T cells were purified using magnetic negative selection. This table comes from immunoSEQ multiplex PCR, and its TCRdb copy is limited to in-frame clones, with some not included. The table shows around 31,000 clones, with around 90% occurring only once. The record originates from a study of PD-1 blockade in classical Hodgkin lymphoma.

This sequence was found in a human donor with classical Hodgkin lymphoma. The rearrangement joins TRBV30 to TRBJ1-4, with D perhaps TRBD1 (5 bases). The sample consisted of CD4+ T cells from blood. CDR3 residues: CAWSVRWGMEKLFF. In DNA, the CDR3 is TGTGCCTGGAGTGTACGGTGGGGGATGGAAAAACTGTTTTTT.